The rows below give T cell receptor beta chains drawn from one sample of a study of T cell responses to AZD1222 COVID-19 vaccine. This table comes from immunoSEQ multiplex PCR, and its TCRdb copy is limited to in-frame clones, with some not included. The sample lists around 120,000 clones; 75% to 90% were seen once. Sequences were derived from peripheral blood, sampled 28 days after the second AZD1222 dose. Receptors were obtained from an adult who received the AZD1222 COVID-19 vaccine. The CDR3 runs from the conserved cysteine through the conserved F or W. Fields, in order: clone size, D gene, V gene, J gene, CDR3 DNA, CDR3 protein. D genes are given only for firm matches. Only some rows state a clone size, as once, few, many or a class for expanded clones.

clone size: .; D gene: .; V gene: TRBV6-5; J gene: TRBJ1-1; CDR3 DNA: TGTGCCAGCAGTTACTCCAGATGGAAGGGCACTGAAGCTTTCTTT; CDR3 protein: CASSYSRWKGTEAFF
clone size: .; D gene: TRBD1; V gene: TRBV20-1; J gene: TRBJ1-2; CDR3 DNA: TGCAGTGCTAGTCAACAGGGGCCTTATGGCTACACCTTC; CDR3 protein: CSASQQGPYGYTF
clone size: .; D gene: TRBD2; V gene: TRBV30; J gene: TRBJ2-5; CDR3 DNA: TGTGCCCGCTCTAGCGGAGGGACCCAGTACTTC; CDR3 protein: CARSSGGTQYF
clone size: .; D gene: TRBD1; V gene: TRBV15; J gene: TRBJ1-2; CDR3 DNA: TGTGCCACCAGCAGATCGCAGGCGACAGGGATTTACACCTTC; CDR3 protein: CATSRSQATGIYTF
clone size: once; D gene: TRBD1; V gene: TRBV30; J gene: TRBJ1-5; CDR3 DNA: TGTGCCTGGAGGCTGACAGGGGAAGCGCCCCAGCATTTT; CDR3 protein: CAWRLTGEAPQHF
clone size: .; D gene: TRBD1; V gene: TRBV11-1; J gene: TRBJ2-7; CDR3 DNA: TGTGCCAGCAGCTTAGGACAGGGACCCTACGAGCAGTACTTC; CDR3 protein: CASSLGQGPYEQYF
clone size: .; D gene: .; V gene: TRBV5-1; J gene: TRBJ1-2; CDR3 DNA: TGCGCCAGCAGCGCAAATTTAAATGGCTACACCTTC; CDR3 protein: CASSANLNGYTF
clone size: few; D gene: .; V gene: TRBV7-9; J gene: TRBJ2-7; CDR3 DNA: TGTGCCAGCAGCCCGAAAGGGCCCTACGAGCAGTACTTC; CDR3 protein: CASSPKGPYEQYF
clone size: .; D gene: .; V gene: TRBV3-1/TRBV3-2; J gene: TRBJ2-3; CDR3 DNA: TGTGCCAGCTCCGTGGGGGGTAGCACAGATACGCAGTATTTT; CDR3 protein: CASSVGGSTDTQYF
clone size: .; D gene: TRBD1; V gene: TRBV30; J gene: TRBJ2-1; CDR3 DNA: TGTGCCTGGAGTGACCCCGGGACAGGGGGGAATGAGCAGTTCTTC; CDR3 protein: CAWSDPGTGGNEQFF
clone size: few; D gene: .; V gene: TRBV7-3; J gene: TRBJ2-2; CDR3 DNA: TGTGCCAGCAGCTTAGGTCCAGGGTCGAACACCGGGGAGCTGTTTTTT; CDR3 protein: CASSLGPGSNTGELFF
clone size: .; D gene: TRBD1; V gene: TRBV4-2; J gene: TRBJ1-1; CDR3 DNA: TGTGCCAGCAGCCAAGGACAGGGGGCTGGGGCTTTCTTT; CDR3 protein: CASSQGQGAGAFF
clone size: .; D gene: .; V gene: TRBV19; J gene: TRBJ1-2; CDR3 DNA: TGTGCCAGTAGTATTGGAGATGACAGCACCGACTATGGCTACACCTTC; CDR3 protein: CASSIGDDSTDYGYTF
clone size: .; D gene: TRBD1; V gene: TRBV19; J gene: TRBJ1-2; CDR3 DNA: TGTGCCAGTAGAATAGGACAGGGGGCCTATGGCTACACCTTC; CDR3 protein: CASRIGQGAYGYTF